These 3 T cell receptor beta chains were all obtained from the same sample, sequenced in a study of OX40 agonist ivuxolimab in advanced cancers. Libraries were built with the immunoSEQ multiplex PCR assay. The table comes from immuneACCESS by way of TCRdb, which keeps in-frame sequences with V and J called. Part of the clones is missing from these tables; in studies checked, under half for an unresolved V gene and the rest for unknown reasons. This sample has approximately 98,000 clones in its table, and approximately 90% of those were observed once. Around 0.7% of the sample is held by the ten biggest clonotypes. The sequences come from CD4+ or CD8+ T cells sorted from blood, collected in a trial of the OX40 agonist ivuxolimab. The receptors were gathered from an adult with an advanced solid tumor such as melanoma, head and neck, liver or kidney cancer.

The CDR3 sequence is CASSPRGGKTDTQYF. The CDR3 DNA reads TGTGCCAGCAGCCCCCGGGGAGGGAAGACAGATACGCAGTATTTT. V and J are TRBV7-9 and TRBJ2-3; TRBD2 agrees at 7 bases. J was trimmed by 3 bases and V by 5 bases; bases with no gene match: 8. CDR1 is SEHNR and CDR2 is FQNEAQ in the germline V gene (reference sequence). This CDR3 contains 15 residues.

CDR3 DNA: TGCGCCAGCAGCTTGAGCACTAACTATGGCTACACCTTC. Its translation is CASSLSTNYGYTF. The chain couples TRBV5-1 to TRBJ1-2; no reliable D call. This CDR3 region has 13 residues. Germline CDR1 reads SGHRS; CDR2 reads YFSETQ. V was trimmed by 1 base and J by 0 bases, leaving 4 bases between them. Filled out from reference TRBV5-1 and TRBJ1-2, the complete variable domain reads KAGVTQTPRYLIKTRGQQVTLSCSPISGHRSVSWYQQTPGQGLQFLFEYFSETQRNKGNFPGRFSGRQFSNSRSEMNVSTLELGDSALYLCASSLSTNYGYTFGSGTRLTVV.

The V and J genes are TRBV5-1 and TRBJ2-7, with 7 bases matching TRBD1. V gave up 4 bases and J gave up 6 bases; unmatched junction bases: 16. CDR1 is SGHRS, CDR2 YFSETQ, per germline. This CDR3 is 16 amino acids long. The chain's CDR3 is CASSQRQGEVRGEQYF. As DNA, the CDR3 is TGCGCCAGCAGCCAAAGACAGGGCGAAGTGAGAGGCGAGCAGTACTTC. Looking up the rest from reference TRBV5-1 and TRBJ2-7 gives the full variable domain: KAGVTQTPRYLIKTRGQQVTLSCSPISGHRSVSWYQQTPGQGLQFLFEYFSETQRNKGNFPGRFSGRQFSNSRSEMNVSTLELGDSALYLCASSQRQGEVRGEQYFGPGTRLTVT.